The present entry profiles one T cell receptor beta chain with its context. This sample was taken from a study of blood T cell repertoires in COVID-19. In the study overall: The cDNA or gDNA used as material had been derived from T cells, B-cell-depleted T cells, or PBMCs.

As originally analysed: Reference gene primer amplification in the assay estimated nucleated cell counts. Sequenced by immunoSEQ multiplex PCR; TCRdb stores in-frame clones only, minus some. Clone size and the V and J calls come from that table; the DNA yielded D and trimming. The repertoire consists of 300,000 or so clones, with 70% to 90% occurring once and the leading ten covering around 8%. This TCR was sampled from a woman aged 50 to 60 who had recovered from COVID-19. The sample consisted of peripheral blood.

Written as DNA, the CDR3 is TGTGCCAGCAGGAGGAATAGCGGAAATCCGCAAGAGACCCAGTACTTC. Translation gives CASRRNSGNPQETQYF. The chain couples TRBV2 to TRBJ2-5; a possible D gene is TRBD2 (6 bases). Germline loops: CDR1 SNHLY, CDR2 FYNNEI. This CDR3 has 16 amino acids. Trimming left V 6 bases short and J 2 bases short, with 19 bases between.